The 28 T cell receptor beta chains reported below all come from one sample, sequenced in a study of shared clonotypes between healthy human individuals. The repertoire was sequenced with immunoSEQ multiplex PCR; TCRdb's copy has only in-frame clones and lacks some. The table includes more than 2,000,000 clones, roughly 93% detected once. The source material was naive CD4+ T cells from PBMCs. Stated subset: CD45RA+ positively selected. The receptor set was obtained from a man in his late teens or twenties in good health. Some clones in this sample may be carry-over from other donors' samples.

CDR3 sequence (DNA): TGTGCCAGCAGCAAAGCGCCGAGGCAGGGGGTCGGCTATGGCTACACCTTC. It encodes CASSKAPRQGVGYGYTF. This sequence joins TRBV21-1 and TRBJ1-2; no check of the table's D call, TRBD1, against the DNA was made. TRBV21-1 is recorded as a pseudogene. The CDR3 has 17 residues.

The CDR3 is CAISDGGGKLFF. Written as DNA, the CDR3 is TGTGCCATCAGTGACGGGGGCGGAAAACTGTTTTTT. The chain joins TRBV10-3 to TRBJ1-4, with D perhaps TRBD1 (6 bases). Trimming cost V 3 bases and J 10 bases, with 9 bases left between them. CDR1 and CDR2 (germline): ENHRY, SYGVKD. CDR3 size: 12 residues.

Concerning this clone itself: Other nucleotide sequences in the sample specify the same CDR3. This rearrangement joins TRBV5-4 to TRBJ1-1; D may be TRBD1 (6 bases). Germline CDR1 reads SGHNT; CDR2 reads YYREEE (reference sequence). CDR3 length: 14 residues. The V end lost 2 bases, the J end lost 5 bases, and 13 bases lay between the germline ends. CDR3 sequence (DNA): TGTGCCAGCAGCTTAGGAGGGGGTGGAACTGAAGCTTTCTTT. It encodes CASSLGGGGTEAFF.

The table lists this clone with a count of one. This chain connects TRBV11-2 to TRBJ1-5; D not certain. Trimming took off 0 bases at V and 0 bases at J, with 9 bases between the two ends. In germline, CDR1 is SGHAT, CDR2 FQNNGV. There are 16 residues in the CDR3. The CDR3 DNA follows: TGTGCCAGCAGCTTAGATCCCGGAGATAGCAATCAGCCCCAGCATTTT. Amino acids: CASSLDPGDSNQPQHF.

The V call is TRBV7-6, the J call TRBJ1-4, with 9 positions matching TRBD1. In germline, CDR1 is SGHVS, CDR2 FNYEAQ. The V gene end was trimmed by 5 bases and the J gene end by 7 bases; junction bases not matched to a gene: 5. CDR3 length: 14 residues. CDR3 nucleotide sequence: TGTGCCAGCAGCAACACAGGGGGCGGTGAAAAACTGTTTTTT. Residues: CASSNTGGGEKLFF.

This clone occurred once. The chain combines TRBV29-1 with TRBJ2-3; no firm D call. Germline CDR1 SQVTM, CDR2 ANQGSEA. CDR3 length: 15 residues. Trimming left V 0 bases short and J 2 bases short, with 12 bases between. CDR3 amino acids: CSVEDGITFTDTQYF. CDR3 nucleotides: TGCAGCGTTGAAGATGGGATTACGTTCACAGATACGCAGTATTTT.

The chain recombines TRBV27 with TRBJ1-1, with TRBD1 matching 8 bases. In germline, CDR1 is MNHEY, CDR2 SMNVEV (reference sequence). The CDR3 runs 15 residues. With 5 bases clipped from V and 6 bases from J, the junction kept 11 bases outside the gene matches. The CDR3: CASSPRLLQGAEAFF. The DNA of the CDR3 is TGTGCCAGCAGTCCCCGACTGTTACAGGGGGCTGAAGCTTTCTTT.

The genes are TRBV30 and TRBJ2-3; D not resolved. The CDR3 spans 12 residues. V was clipped by 4 bases and J by 0 bases, with 5 bases between them. Per germline, CDR1 GTSNPN and CDR2 SVGIG (reference sequence). The CDR3 DNA reads TGTGCCTGGACAGCTAGCACAGATACGCAGTATTTT. Amino acids: CAWTASTDTQYF.

The chain links TRBV29-1 to TRBJ2-7; the match to TRBD1 covers 12 bases. Per the germline V gene, CDR1 is SQVTM and CDR2 is ANQGSEA. The CDR3 contains 13 residues. The ends lost 6 bases at V and 6 bases at J; junction bases unmatched: 6. The CDR3 here is CSVAGGQGAEQYF. The CDR3 nucleotides read TGCAGCGTGGCCGGGGGACAGGGGGCCGAGCAGTACTTC.

V is TRBV6-1 and J is TRBJ2-5, with 8 bases matching TRBD2. This CDR3 region has 14 residues. Germline V CDR1 and CDR2: MNHNS, SASEGT. After removal of 6 bases from V and 5 bases from J, the junction contained 8 bases not matched to a gene. The CDR3 is CASRASGGRETQYF. CDR3 coding DNA: TGTGCCAGCAGGGCCTCGGGCGGGAGGGAGACCCAGTACTTC.

On this clone itself: Other nucleotide sequences from this sample produce the same CDR3. The chain combines TRBV5-1 with TRBJ1-1; D gene uncertain. Germline-derived CDR1 and CDR2 are SGHRS and YFSETQ. CDR3 length: 13 residues. With 0 bases removed from V and 0 bases from J, the gap between germline ends came to 3 bases. The CDR3 spells CASSLVVNTEAFF. CDR3 DNA: TGCGCCAGCAGCTTGGTCGTGAACACTGAAGCTTTCTTT.

The chain uses TRBV19 and TRBJ2-5, with D possibly TRBD2 on 5 matching bases. The CDR3 sequence is 17 residues long. Trimming removed 4 bases at V and 2 bases at J, with 20 bases between. Germline V lookup: CDR1 LNHDA, CDR2 SQIVND (reference sequence). The CDR3 sequence is CASSTPPNLREQETQYF. CDR3 sequence (DNA): TGTGCCAGTAGTACCCCTCCTAATTTGAGGGAACAAGAGACCCAGTACTTC.

V usage is TRBV11-3 and J usage is TRBJ2-1; D ambiguous. The CDR3 sequence is 15 residues long. Germline CDR1 SGHNT, CDR2 YENEEA. V was clipped by 0 bases and J by 0 bases, with 6 bases between them. CDR3 sequence: CASSLDGTSYNEQFF. The CDR3 nucleotides read TGTGCCAGCAGCTTAGATGGCACCTCCTACAATGAGCAGTTCTTC.

This chain joins TRBV7-9 and TRBJ1-4; possible D gene TRBD1, 5 bases. The ends were cut back, 3 bases at V and 8 bases at J, with 22 bases in the middle. The germline CDR1 and CDR2 sequences are SEHNR and FQNEAQ (reference sequence). The CDR3 has 17 residues. The CDR3 here is CASSFIPGTRWVEKLFF. The CDR3 coding sequence is TGTGCCAGCAGCTTTATACCAGGGACTCGGTGGGTGGAAAAACTGTTTTTT.

The CDR3 DNA is TGTGCCAGCTCACCCAGGCTCCTAGCAACTAATGAAAAACTGTTTTTT. This sequence encodes CASSPRLLATNEKLFF. The chain is built from TRBV18 and TRBJ1-4, with D unresolved. CDR3 length: 16 residues. The ends were cut back, 3 bases at V and 0 bases at J, with 11 bases in the middle. Germline CDR1 and CDR2: KGHSH and LQKENI.

The chain carries TRBV7-2 and TRBJ2-7, with D possibly being TRBD1 (6 bases). V was pared by 2 bases and J by 2 bases, with 13 bases between. Germline V gene sequence: CDR1 SGHTA, CDR2 FQGNSA. This CDR3 has 15 residues. CDR3: CASSLIPGQTYEQYF. CDR3 nucleotides: TGTGCCAGCAGCTTAATACCGGGACAAACCTACGAGCAGTACTTC.

The genes are TRBV20-1 and TRBJ1-5, with D perhaps matching TRBD1 (6 bases). The CDR3 contains 11 residues. Germline CDR1 reads DFQATT; CDR2 reads SNEGSKA (reference sequence). Trimming left V 6 bases short and J 16 bases short, with 19 bases between. The CDR3 here is CSAEGGGVLHF. The CDR3 DNA follows: TGCAGTGCCGAGGGAGGGGGGGTATTACATTTT.

The V and J genes are TRBV5-1 and TRBJ2-5, with 10 positions matching TRBD2. Unmatched junction bases numbered 8, after V lost 4 bases and J lost 5 bases. The CDR3 runs to 15 residues. Germline-derived CDR1 and CDR2 are SGHRS and YFSETQ. The CDR3, as DNA: TGCGCCAGCAGCCCGCCACTAGCGGGAAGTGAGACCCAGTACTTC. It is translated as CASSPPLAGSETQYF.

J is TRBJ2-1 and V is TRBV4-3, with TRBD2 matching over 8 bases. The CDR3 totals 17 residues. With 0 bases clipped from V and 8 bases from J, the junction kept 12 bases outside the gene matches. The germline gives CDR1 LGHNA, CDR2 YSLEER. CDR3 coding DNA: TGCGCCAGCAGCCAAGATCATTTTAGTAGCGGGACCTATGAGCAGTTCTTC. It is translated as CASSQDHFSSGTYEQFF.

The rearrangement uses TRBV6-1 and TRBJ2-2, with D uncertain. CDR3 length: 10 amino acids. Germline values: CDR1 MNHNS, CDR2 SASEGT. V shed 3 bases and J shed 11 bases, with 4 bases lying between them. The CDR3 protein is CASSDPELFF. The CDR3 DNA sequence: TGTGCCAGCAGTGATCCAGAGCTGTTTTTT.

V and J are TRBV7-9 and TRBJ1-1; D not resolved. CDR1 is SEHNR and CDR2 is FQNEAQ in the germline V gene (reference sequence). V was shortened by 2 bases and J by 7 bases, with 5 bases between the two germline ends. The CDR3 has 11 residues. In DNA, the CDR3 is TGTGCCAGCAGCTTACTGGGTGAAGCTTTCTTT. This gives the protein CASSLLGEAFF.

The chain has TRBV2 and TRBJ2-3; D is uncertain. The ends were cut back, 6 bases at V and 2 bases at J, with 6 bases in the middle. This CDR3 has 12 amino acids. Germline assignment: CDR1 SNHLY and CDR2 FYNNEI. The CDR3 nucleotides are TGTGCCAGCAGGACATACACAGATACGCAGTATTTT. This sequence encodes CASRTYTDTQYF.

The chain employs TRBV5-1 and TRBJ2-5; TRBD2 matches at 11 bases. Germline V gene lookup returns CDR1 SGHRS and CDR2 YFSETQ. CDR3 length equals 14 residues. The J segment lost 4 bases and the V segment lost 4 bases, leaving 3 bases of the junction unmatched. CDR3 amino acids: CASSKGLAGETQYF. In DNA form, the CDR3 reads TGCGCCAGCAGCAAAGGACTAGCGGGAGAGACCCAGTACTTC. Based on the CDR3 plus reference TRBV5-1 and TRBJ2-5, the full variable domain is KAGVTQTPRYLIKTRGQQVTLSCSPISGHRSVSWYQQTPGQGLQFLFEYFSETQRNKGNFPGRFSGRQFSNSRSEMNVSTLELGDSALYLCASSKGLAGETQYFGPGTRLLVL.

The V and J genes are TRBV21-1 and TRBJ1-5. TRBV21-1 constitutes a pseudogene. There are 16 residues in the CDR3. The CDR3 nucleotides are TGTGCCAGCAGCAAAGAAGGGGTGCGGGGCAATCAGCCCCAGCATTTT. Residues: CASSKEGVRGNQPQHF.

The chain combines TRBV28 with TRBJ2-7; perhaps D is TRBD1 or TRBD2 (5 bases each). Deletions cut 4 bases from V and 3 bases from J, with 7 bases between. Germline V CDR1 and CDR2: MDHEN, SYDVKM. This CDR3 comprises 12 residues. This CDR3 reads CASSWDLYEQYF. As DNA, the CDR3 is TGTGCCAGCAGTTGGGACCTCTACGAGCAGTACTTC.

The V and J genes are TRBV4-1 and TRBJ1-5, with 7 bases aligning to TRBD1. The length of the CDR3 is 15 residues. After removal of 1 base from V and 6 bases from J, the junction contained 6 bases not matched to a gene. Germline V lookup: CDR1 MGHRA, CDR2 YSYEKL. Here the CDR3 DNA reads TGCGCCAGCAGCCAAGGCCCGACAGGGCTTCAGCCCCAGCATTTT. The encoded protein is CASSQGPTGLQPQHF.

The chain combines TRBV28 with TRBJ1-2; TRBD1 might be the D (5 bases). V was cut by 7 bases and J by 0 bases, with 12 bases left in between. This CDR3 has 14 residues. The germline gives CDR1 MDHEN, CDR2 SYDVKM. This CDR3 is CASIQGAPNYGYTF. DNA of the CDR3: TGTGCCAGCATTCAAGGGGCGCCTAACTATGGCTACACCTTC.

The genes are TRBV28 and TRBJ1-4; the D gene is possibly TRBD1 (5 bases). Trimming left V 3 bases short and J 7 bases short, with 12 bases between. The CDR3 covers 14 residues. Germline CDR1 MDHEN, CDR2 SYDVKM. Here the CDR3 DNA reads TGTGCCAGCAGTTTTCGGGGACCTTCTGAAAAACTGTTTTTT. Its translation: CASSFRGPSEKLFF. The whole variable domain, remainder taken from reference TRBV28 and TRBJ1-4, is DVKVTQSSRYLVKRTGEKVFLECVQDMDHENMFWYRQDPGLGLRLIYFSYDVKMKEKGDIPEGYSVSREKKERFSLILESASTNQTSMYLCASSFRGPSEKLFFGSGTQLSVL.